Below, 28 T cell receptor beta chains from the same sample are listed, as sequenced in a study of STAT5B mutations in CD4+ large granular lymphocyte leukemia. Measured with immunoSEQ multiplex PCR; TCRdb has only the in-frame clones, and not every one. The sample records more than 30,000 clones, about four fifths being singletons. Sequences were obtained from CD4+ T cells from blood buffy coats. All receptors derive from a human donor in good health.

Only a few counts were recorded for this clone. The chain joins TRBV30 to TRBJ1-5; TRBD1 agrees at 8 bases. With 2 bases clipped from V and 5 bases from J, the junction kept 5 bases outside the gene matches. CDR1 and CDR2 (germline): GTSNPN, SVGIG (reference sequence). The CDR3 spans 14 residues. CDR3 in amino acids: CAWSYGQGHQPQHF. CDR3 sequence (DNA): TGTGCCTGGAGTTATGGACAGGGCCATCAGCCCCAGCATTTT.

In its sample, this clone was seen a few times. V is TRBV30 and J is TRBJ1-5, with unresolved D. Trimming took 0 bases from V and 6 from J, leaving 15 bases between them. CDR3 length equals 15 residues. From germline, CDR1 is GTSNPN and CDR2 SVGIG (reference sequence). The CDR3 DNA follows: TGTGCCTGGAGTGTACGGGGTTGGGAGGGTCAGCCCCAGCATTTT. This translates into CAWSVRGWEGQPQHF.

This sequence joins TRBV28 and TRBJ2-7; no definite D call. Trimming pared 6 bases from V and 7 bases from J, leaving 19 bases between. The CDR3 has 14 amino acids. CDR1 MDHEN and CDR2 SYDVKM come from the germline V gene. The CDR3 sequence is CASRYKEGWKEQYF. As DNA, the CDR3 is TGTGCCAGCAGATATAAGGAAGGCTGGAAGGAGCAGTACTTC.

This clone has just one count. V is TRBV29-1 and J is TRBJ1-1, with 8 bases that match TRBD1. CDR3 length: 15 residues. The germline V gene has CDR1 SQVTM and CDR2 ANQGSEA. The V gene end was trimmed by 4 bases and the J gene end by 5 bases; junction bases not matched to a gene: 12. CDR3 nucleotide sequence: TGCAGCGTTGCCGGTCGGGACAGGTTATCGACTGAAGCTTTCTTT. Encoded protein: CSVAGRDRLSTEAFF.

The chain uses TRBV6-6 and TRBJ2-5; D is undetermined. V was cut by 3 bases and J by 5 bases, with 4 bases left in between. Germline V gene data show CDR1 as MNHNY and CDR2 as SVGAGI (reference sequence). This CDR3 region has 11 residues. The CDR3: CASSYTETQYF. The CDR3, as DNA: TGTGCCAGCAGTTATACGGAGACCCAGTACTTC.

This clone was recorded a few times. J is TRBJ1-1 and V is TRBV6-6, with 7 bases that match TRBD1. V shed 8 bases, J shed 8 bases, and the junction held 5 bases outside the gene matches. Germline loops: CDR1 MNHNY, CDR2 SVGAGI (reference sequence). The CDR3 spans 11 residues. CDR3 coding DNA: TGTGCCAGCGCAAAGACAGGGGAAGCTTTCTTT. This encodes CASAKTGEAFF.

CDR3 in DNA: TGTGCCAGCAGTGAAGCCCCACCCCCCCCAGCCTACGAGCAGTACTTC. This encodes CASSEAPPPPAYEQYF. The rearrangement uses TRBV6-1 and TRBJ2-7; D is undetermined. Germline CDR1 and CDR2: MNHNS and SASEGT. Trimming cost V 0 bases and J 2 bases, with 14 bases left between them. The CDR3 consists of 16 residues.

CDR3 protein: CASSGTDYEQYF. Here the CDR3 DNA reads TGTGCCAGCTCCGGGACAGACTACGAGCAGTACTTC. The chain has TRBV18 and TRBJ2-7, with TRBD1 identical over 7 bases. The V segment lost 6 bases and the J segment 3 bases; nucleotides outside the gene matches: 2. The germline V gene encodes CDR1 KGHSH and CDR2 LQKENI. There are 12 residues in the CDR3.

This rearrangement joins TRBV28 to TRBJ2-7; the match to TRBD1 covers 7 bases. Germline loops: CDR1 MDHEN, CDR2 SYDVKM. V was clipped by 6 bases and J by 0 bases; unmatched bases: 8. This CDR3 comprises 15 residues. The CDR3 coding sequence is TGTGCCAGCAGAACGGGACAGTCGGTCTCCTACGAGCAGTACTTC. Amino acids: CASRTGQSVSYEQYF.

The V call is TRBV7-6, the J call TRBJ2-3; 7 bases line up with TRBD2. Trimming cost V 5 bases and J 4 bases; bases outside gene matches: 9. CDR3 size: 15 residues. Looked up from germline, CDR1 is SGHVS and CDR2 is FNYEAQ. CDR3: CASSPFGLGADTQYF. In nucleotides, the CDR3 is TGTGCCAGCAGCCCTTTCGGACTAGGGGCAGATACGCAGTATTTT. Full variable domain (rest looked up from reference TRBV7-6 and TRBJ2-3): GAGVSQSPRYKVTKRGQDVALRCDPISGHVSLYWYRQALGQGPEFLTYFNYEAQQDKSGLPNDRFSAERPEGSISTLTIQRTEQRDSAMYRCASSPFGLGADTQYFGPGTRLTVL.

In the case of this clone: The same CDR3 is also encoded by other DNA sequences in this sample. The CDR3 sequence: CASSWTGNTEAFF. The CDR3, as DNA: TGTGCCAGCAGTTGGACGGGGAACACTGAAGCTTTCTTT. V gene TRBV6-5 combines with J gene TRBJ1-1; no reliable D call. This CDR3 has 13 amino acids. Germline lookup yields CDR1 MNHEY and CDR2 SVGAGI. V was trimmed by 4 bases and J by 1 base, leaving 7 bases between them.

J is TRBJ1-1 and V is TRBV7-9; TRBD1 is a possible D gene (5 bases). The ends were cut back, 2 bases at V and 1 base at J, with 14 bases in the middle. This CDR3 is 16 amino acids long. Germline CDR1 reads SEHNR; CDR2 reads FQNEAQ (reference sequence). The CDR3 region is CASSLFQGLGNTEAFF. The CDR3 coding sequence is TGTGCCAGCAGCTTATTTCAGGGCCTGGGGAACACTGAAGCTTTCTTT.

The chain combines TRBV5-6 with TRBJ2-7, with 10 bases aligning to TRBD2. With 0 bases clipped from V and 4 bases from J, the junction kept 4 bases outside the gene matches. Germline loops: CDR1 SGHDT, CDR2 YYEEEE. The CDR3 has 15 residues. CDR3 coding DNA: TGTGCCAGCAGCTTGGAGGCTAGCGGGGGTTACGAGCAGTACTTC. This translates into CASSLEASGGYEQYF.

CDR3 nucleotide sequence: TGTGCCAGCAGTTACGAGGGCAACTTCTTCCAGCATTTT. Translation gives CASSYEGNFFQHF. The J gene is TRBJ1-5, the V gene TRBV6-6; D not certain. CDR1 and CDR2 (germline): MNHNY, SVGAGI (reference sequence). This CDR3 spans 13 amino acids. V shed 2 bases and J shed 12 bases, with 14 bases lying between them.

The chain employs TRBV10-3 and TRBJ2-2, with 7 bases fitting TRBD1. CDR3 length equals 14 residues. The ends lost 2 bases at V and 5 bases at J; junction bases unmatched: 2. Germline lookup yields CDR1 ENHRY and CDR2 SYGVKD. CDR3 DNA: TGTGCCATCAGTGAGCAACAGGGGACCGGGGAGCTGTTTTTT. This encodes CAISEQQGTGELFF.

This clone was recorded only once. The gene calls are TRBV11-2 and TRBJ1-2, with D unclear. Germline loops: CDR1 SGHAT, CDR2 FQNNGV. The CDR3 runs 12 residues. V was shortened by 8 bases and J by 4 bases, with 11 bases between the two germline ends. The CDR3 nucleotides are TGTGCCAGCGCTCCCACCCCCTATGGCTACACCTTC. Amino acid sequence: CASAPTPYGYTF.

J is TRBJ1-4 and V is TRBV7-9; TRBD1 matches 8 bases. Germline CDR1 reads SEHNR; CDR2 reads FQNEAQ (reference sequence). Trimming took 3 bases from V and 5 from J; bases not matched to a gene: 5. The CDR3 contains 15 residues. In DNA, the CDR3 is TGTGCCAGCAGCTTCCGCGGACAGGGAAATGAAAAACTGTTTTTT. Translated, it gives CASSFRGQGNEKLFF.

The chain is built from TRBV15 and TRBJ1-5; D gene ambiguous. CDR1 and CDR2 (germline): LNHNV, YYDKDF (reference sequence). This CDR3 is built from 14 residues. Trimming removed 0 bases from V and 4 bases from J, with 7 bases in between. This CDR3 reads CATSRDPENQPQHF. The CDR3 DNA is TGTGCCACCAGCAGAGACCCAGAAAATCAGCCCCAGCATTTT.

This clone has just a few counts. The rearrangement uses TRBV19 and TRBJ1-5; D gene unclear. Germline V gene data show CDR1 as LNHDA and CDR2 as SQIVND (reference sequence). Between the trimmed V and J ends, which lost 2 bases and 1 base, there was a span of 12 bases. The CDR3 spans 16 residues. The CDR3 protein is CASSIRPGASNQPQHF. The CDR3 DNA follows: TGTGCCAGTAGTATACGCCCAGGAGCCAGCAATCAGCCCCAGCATTTT.

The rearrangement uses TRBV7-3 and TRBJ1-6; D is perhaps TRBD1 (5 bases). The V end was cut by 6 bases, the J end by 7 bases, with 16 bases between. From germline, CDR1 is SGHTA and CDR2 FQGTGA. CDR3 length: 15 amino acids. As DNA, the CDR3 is TGTGCCAGCAGTCCCCCGACAGTGAAGAATTCACCCCTCCACTTT. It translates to CASSPPTVKNSPLHF.

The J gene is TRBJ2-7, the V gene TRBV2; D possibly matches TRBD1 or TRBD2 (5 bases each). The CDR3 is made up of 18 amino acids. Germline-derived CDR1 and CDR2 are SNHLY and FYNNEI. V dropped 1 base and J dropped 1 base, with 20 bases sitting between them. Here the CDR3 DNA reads TGTGCCAGCAGTGAAGGGCCAGATTTGGGGACGGTGTCCTACGAGCAGTACTTC. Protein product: CASSEGPDLGTVSYEQYF.

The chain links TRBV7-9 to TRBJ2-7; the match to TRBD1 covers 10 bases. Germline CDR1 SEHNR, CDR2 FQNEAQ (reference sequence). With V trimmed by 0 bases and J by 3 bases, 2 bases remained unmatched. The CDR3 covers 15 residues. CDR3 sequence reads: CASSLAGDRGYEQYF. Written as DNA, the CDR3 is TGTGCCAGCAGCTTAGCGGGGGACAGGGGCTACGAGCAGTACTTC.

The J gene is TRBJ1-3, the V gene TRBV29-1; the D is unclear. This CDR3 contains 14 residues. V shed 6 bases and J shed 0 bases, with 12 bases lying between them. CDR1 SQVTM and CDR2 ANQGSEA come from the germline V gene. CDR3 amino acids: CSVADQTSGNTIYF. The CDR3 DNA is TGCAGCGTAGCCGACCAAACCTCTGGAAACACCATATATTTT.

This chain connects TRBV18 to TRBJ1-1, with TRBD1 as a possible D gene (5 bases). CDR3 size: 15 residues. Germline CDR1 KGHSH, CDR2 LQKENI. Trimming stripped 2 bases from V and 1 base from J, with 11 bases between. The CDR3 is CASSPFQGENTEAFF. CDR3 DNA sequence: TGTGCCAGCTCACCATTCCAGGGAGAGAACACTGAAGCTTTCTTT.

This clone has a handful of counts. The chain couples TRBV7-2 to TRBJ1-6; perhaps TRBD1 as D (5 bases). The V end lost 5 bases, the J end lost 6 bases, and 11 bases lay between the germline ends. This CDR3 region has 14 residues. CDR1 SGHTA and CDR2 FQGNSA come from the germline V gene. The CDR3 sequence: CASSQRGSNSPLHF. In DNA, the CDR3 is TGTGCCAGCAGCCAGAGGGGTAGTAATTCACCCCTCCACTTT. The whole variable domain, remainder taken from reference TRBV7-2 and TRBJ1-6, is GAGVSQSPSNKVTEKGKDVELRCDPISGHTALYWYRQSLGQGLEFLIYFQGNSAPDKSGLPSDRFSAERTGGSVSTLTIQRTQQEDSAVYLCASSQRGSNSPLHFGNGTRLTVT.

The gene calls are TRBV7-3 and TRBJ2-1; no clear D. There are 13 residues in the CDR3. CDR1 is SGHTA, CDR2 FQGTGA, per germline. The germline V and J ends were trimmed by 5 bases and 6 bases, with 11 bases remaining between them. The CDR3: CASSPYTTNEQFF. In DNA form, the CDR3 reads TGTGCCAGCAGCCCCTACACCACCAATGAGCAGTTCTTC.

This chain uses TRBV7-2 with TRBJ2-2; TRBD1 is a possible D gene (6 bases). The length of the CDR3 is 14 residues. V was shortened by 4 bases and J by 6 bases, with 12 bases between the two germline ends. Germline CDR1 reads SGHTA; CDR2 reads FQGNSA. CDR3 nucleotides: TGTGCCAGCAGCTCCTCGACAGGACCCGGGGAGCTGTTTTTT. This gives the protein CASSSSTGPGELFF.

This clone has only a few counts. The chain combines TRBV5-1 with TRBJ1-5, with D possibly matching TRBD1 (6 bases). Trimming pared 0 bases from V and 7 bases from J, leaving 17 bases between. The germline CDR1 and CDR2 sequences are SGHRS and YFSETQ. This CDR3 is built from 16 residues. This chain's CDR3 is CASSLDPQGGTQPQHF. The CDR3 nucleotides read TGCGCCAGCAGCTTGGACCCACAGGGAGGGACCCAGCCCCAGCATTTT.